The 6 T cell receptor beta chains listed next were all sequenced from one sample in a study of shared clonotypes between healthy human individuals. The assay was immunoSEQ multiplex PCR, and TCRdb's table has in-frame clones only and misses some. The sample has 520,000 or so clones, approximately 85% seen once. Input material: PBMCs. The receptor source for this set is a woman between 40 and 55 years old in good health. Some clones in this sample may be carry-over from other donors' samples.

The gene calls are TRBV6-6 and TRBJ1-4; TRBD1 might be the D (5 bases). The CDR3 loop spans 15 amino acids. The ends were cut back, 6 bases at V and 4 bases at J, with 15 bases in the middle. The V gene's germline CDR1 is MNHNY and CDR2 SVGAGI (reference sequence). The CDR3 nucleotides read TGTGCCAGCAGCCCGAGCCGGGGGGGTAATGAAAAACTGTTTTTT. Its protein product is CASSPSRGGNEKLFF.

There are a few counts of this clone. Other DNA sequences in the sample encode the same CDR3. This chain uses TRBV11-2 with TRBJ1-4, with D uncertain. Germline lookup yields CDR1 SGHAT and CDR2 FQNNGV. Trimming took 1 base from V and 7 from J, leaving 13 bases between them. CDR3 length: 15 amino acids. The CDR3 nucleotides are TGTGCCAGCAGCTTAGCTTTGAGTTTCGGTGAAAAACTGTTTTTT. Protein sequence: CASSLALSFGEKLFF. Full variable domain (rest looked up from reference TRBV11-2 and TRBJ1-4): EAGVAQSPRYKIIEKRQSVAFWCNPISGHATLYWYQQILGQGPKLLIQFQNNGVVDDSQLPKDRFSAERLKGVDSTLKIQPAKLEDSAVYLCASSLALSFGEKLFFGSGTQLSVL.

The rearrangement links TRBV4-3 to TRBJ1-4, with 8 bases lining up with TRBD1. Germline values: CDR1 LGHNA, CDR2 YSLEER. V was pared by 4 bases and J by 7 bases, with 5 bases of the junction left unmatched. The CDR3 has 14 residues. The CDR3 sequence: CASSRQGRVEKLFF. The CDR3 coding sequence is TGCGCCAGCAGCCGACAGGGGCGGGTTGAAAAACTGTTTTTT.

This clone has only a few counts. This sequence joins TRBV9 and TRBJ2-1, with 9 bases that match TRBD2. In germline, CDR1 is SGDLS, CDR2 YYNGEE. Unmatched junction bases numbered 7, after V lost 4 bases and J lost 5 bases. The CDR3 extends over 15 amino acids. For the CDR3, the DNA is TGTGCCAGCAGCATTAGGACTAGCGTTAACAATGAGCAGTTCTTC. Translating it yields CASSIRTSVNNEQFF.

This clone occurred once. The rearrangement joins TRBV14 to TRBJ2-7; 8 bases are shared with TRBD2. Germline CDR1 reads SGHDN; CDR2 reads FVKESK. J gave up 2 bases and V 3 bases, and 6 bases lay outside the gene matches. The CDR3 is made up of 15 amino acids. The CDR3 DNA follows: TGTGCCAGCAGCCACACTACTAGCGGAACCTACGAGCAGTACTTC. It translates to CASSHTTSGTYEQYF.

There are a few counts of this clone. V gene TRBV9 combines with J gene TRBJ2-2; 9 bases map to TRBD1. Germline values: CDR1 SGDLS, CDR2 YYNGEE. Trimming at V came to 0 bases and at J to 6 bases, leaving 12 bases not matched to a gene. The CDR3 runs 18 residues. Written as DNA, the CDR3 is TGTGCCAGCAGCGTAGCCTTGTTAGGGACAGGGAAGGCCGGGGAGCTGTTTTTT. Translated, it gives CASSVALLGTGKAGELFF.